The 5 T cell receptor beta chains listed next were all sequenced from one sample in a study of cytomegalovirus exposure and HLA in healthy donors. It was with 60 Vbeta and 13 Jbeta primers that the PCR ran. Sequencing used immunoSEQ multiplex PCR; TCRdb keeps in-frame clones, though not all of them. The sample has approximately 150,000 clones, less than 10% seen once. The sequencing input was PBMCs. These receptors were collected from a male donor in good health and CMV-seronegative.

The CDR3 sequence is CASSPTSGTGSTEAFF. For the CDR3, the DNA is TGTGCCAGCAGCCCTACTTCCGGGACAGGGTCCACTGAAGCTTTCTTT. The chain combines TRBV7-9 with TRBJ1-1; 9 nucleotides line up with TRBD1. The ends lost 5 bases at V and 4 bases at J; junction bases unmatched: 11. The CDR3 sequence is 16 residues long. CDR1 is SEHNR and CDR2 is FQNEAQ in the germline V gene (reference sequence).

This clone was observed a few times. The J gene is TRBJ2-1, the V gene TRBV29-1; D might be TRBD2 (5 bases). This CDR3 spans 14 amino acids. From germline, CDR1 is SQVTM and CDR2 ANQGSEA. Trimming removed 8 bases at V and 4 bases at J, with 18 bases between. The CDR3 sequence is CSSATGSFYNEQFF. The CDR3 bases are TGCAGCTCGGCGACGGGATCATTTTACAATGAGCAGTTCTTC.

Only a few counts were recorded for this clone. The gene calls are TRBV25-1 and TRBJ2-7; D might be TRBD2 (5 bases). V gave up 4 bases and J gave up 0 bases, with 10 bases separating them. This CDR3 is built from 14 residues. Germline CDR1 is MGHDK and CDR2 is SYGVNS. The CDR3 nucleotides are TGTGCCAGCAGTGGAACAGCGGCCTCCTACGAGCAGTACTTC. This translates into CASSGTAASYEQYF.

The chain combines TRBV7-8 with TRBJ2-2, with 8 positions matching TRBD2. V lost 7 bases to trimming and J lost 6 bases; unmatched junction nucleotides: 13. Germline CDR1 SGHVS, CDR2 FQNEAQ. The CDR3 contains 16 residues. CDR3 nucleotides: TGTGCCAGCAACACGAAGCGGGAGAAGGATCCCGGGGAGCTGTTTTTT. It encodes CASNTKREKDPGELFF.

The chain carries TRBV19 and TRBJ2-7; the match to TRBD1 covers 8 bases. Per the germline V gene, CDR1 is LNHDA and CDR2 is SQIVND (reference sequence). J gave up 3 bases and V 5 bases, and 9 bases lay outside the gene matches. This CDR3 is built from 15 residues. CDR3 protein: CASSLHQGAIYEQYF. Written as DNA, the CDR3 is TGTGCCAGTAGTCTACACCAGGGGGCTATCTACGAGCAGTACTTC.